This T cell receptor beta chain derives from a study of vaccination and CD4 T cells after COVID-19. Study as a whole: Sampling after COVID took place at a median of around 110 days (range 35 to 161) following diagnosis.

Time point in this sample: late sampling 161 to 241 days after vaccination in a few convalescent patients. Treatment defined: roughly ten-day PBMC culture with coronavirus spike peptide pools or control peptides (ViraFEST assay). With the Oncomine TCR Beta short-read assay, DNA from cultured CD4+ T cells was sequenced. TCRdb reprocessed the PCR reads with MiXCR, giving one entry per CDR3 protein. The table has around 17,000 distinct CDR3 sequences, 45% to 60% seen once. Germline CDR1 is SGHAT and CDR2 is FQDESV (reference sequence). The CDR3 sequence is 15 residues long. Trimming took off 4 bases at V and 2 bases at J, with 14 bases between the two ends. Study-level points and caveats: From a median of about 20 to 38, SARS-CoV-2-reactive clonotypes increased, though not significantly.

This clonotype has a handful of counts. Its antigen remains unidentified. The chain links TRBV11-1 to TRBJ2-5, with D unresolved. The TCR sequence derives from a human donor who had recovered from COVID-19. Material: CD4+ T cells from blood, cultured in vitro, obtained about 7 months after SARS-CoV-2 vaccination. CDR3 protein: CASSSIGILQETQYF. The CDR3 bases are TGTGCCAGCAGCTCCATCGGAATACTGCAAGAGACCCAGTACTTC. Looking up the rest from reference TRBV11-1 and TRBJ2-5 gives the full variable domain: EAEVAQSPRYKITEKSQAVAFWCDPISGHATLYWYRQILGQGPELLVQFQDESVVDDSQLPKDRFSAERLKGVDSTLKIQPAELGDSAMYLCASSSIGILQETQYFGPGTRLLVL.